The entry below describes one T cell receptor (beta chain). Original methodology: Reference gene primer amplification in the assay estimated nucleated cell counts. The method was immunoSEQ multiplex PCR; TCRdb's version includes in-frame clones alone and lacks a portion of them. The V and J calls and the clone size are those of that table, but D and trimming were determined from the DNA. The table lists about 210,000 clones, roughly 94% of them singletons, with more than 0.95% in the top ten. This sample is drawn from a study of blood T cell repertoires in COVID-19. Study overall: COVID-19 samples from acute and convalescent phases originated in the United States, Italy and Spain. Sources were T cells, B-cell-depleted T cells, or PBMCs; the material itself was cDNA or gDNA.

CDR3 length: 16 amino acids. Germline loops: CDR1 MNHNY, CDR2 SVGAGI (reference sequence). V lost 5 bases, J lost 4 bases, and 11 bases stayed unmatched. The sequenced sample consisted of peripheral blood. The clonotype comes from a man aged 25 to 45 with acute or convalescent COVID-19. The chain joins TRBV6-6 to TRBJ1-2; TRBD1 aligns across 9 bases. CDR3 in DNA: TGTGCCAGCAGTCGAACACCGGGACAGGGCACCTATGGCTACACCTTC. Its translation is CASSRTPGQGTYGYTF.